This T cell receptor (beta chain) emerged from a study of blood T cell repertoires in COVID-19. Study-wide background: Samples taken during acute and convalescent COVID-19 were collected in the United States, Italy and Spain. The analysed material was cDNA or gDNA that came from T cells, B-cell-depleted T cells, or PBMCs.

Seattle researchers signed up patients amid active infection and tracked them longitudinally. CDR1 is SGHKS, CDR2 YYEKEE, per germline (reference sequence). This CDR3 is 19 amino acids long. With V trimmed by 1 base and J by 1 base, 9 bases remained unmatched. Per the study methods: Nucleated cell number was recorded as an estimate derived from reference gene primer amplification. Method: immunoSEQ multiplex PCR; TCRdb's copy keeps in-frame clones and lacks some. D and trimming come from the DNA, and the V and J calls and clone size come from that table. The table includes approximately 340,000 clones, about 91% detected once.

The sample comprised peripheral blood. The TCR sequence derives from a man younger than 45 with COVID-19, enrolled during active disease. This chain joins TRBV5-5 and TRBJ2-1, with 12 bases fitting TRBD1. For the CDR3, the DNA is TGTGCCAGCAGCTTGTGGGGGACAGGGGGCGGTCGGTCCTACAATGAGCAGTTCTTC. This encodes CASSLWGTGGGRSYNEQFF.